This T cell receptor beta chain is drawn from a study of tumor-infiltrating lymphocytes in primary liver carcinoma. Overall study: Every sample contained roughly 3.5 to 7.13 million productive TCRbeta reads, and these numbers were similar from one tissue type to another.

Study results and limitations: Top-250-clone fractions were significantly higher in tumors than in blood (p = 0.039).

About this clonotype: Its antigen is still unknown. The conserved closing phenylalanine or tryptophan is absent in this CDR3, likely reflecting a read error. The DNA is left out, because the CDR3 cannot be placed on it with certainty; the CDR3 is given as TCRdb lists it.

The CDR3 length equals 15 residues, ends included. TCR beta cDNA was reverse-transcribed from approximately 0.45 ug of total RNA. The reaction used a constant-region primer and ProtoScript II reverse transcriptase. A slightly modified ARM-PCR protocol with three nested multiplex PCR rounds produced these TCR beta libraries. PCR rounds one and two used TRBV1-TRBV30 forward primers with a C-beta reverse primer for around 11 cycles each. TCRdb redid the calling of the multiplex PCR reads with MiXCR, one entry per CDR3 protein. Of approximately 37,000 distinct CDR3 sequences listed, roughly 80% are singletons. From approximately 20-30 mg of unsorted bulk tissue, DNA and RNA were co-extracted together. No treatment had been given to the patients, who were chronically infected with HBV. Tumor samples uniformly had over 80% viable tumor cells.

The sequence was collected from a man aged 35 to 55 with primary liver carcinoma and hepatitis B virus infection. The chain uses TRBV12-3 or TRBV12-4 and TRBJ1-4; the DNA was not compared with TRBD1, the D call given in the table. The sample taken for sequencing was liver tumor tissue from sampling region 4. Subset described: tumor region T4, right-lateral pole. CDR3 region: CASSFSLGGNEKLSL.